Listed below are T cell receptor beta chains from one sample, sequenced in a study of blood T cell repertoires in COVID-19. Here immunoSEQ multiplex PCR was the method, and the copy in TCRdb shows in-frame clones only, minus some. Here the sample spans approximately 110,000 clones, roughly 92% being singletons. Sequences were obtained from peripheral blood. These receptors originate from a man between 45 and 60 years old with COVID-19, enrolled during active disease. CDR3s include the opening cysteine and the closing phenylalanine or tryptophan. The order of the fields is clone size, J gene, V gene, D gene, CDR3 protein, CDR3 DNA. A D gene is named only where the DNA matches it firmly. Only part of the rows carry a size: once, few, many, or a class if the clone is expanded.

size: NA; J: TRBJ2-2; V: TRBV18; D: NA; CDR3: CASSSAGDTGELFF; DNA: TGTGCCAGCTCATCGGCAGGGGACACCGGGGAGCTGTTTTTT
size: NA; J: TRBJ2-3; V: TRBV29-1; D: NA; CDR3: CSGRGYDTQYF; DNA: TGCAGCGGCAGGGGTTACGATACGCAGTATTTT
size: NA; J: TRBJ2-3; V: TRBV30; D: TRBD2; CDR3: CAWRKGTSGSIPDTQYF; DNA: TGTGCCTGGAGGAAAGGGACTAGCGGGAGTATCCCAGATACGCAGTATTTT
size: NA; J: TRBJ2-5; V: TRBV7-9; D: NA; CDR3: CASSPLTVTETQYF; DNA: TGTGCCAGCAGCCCCCTTACGGTAACGGAGACCCAGTACTTC
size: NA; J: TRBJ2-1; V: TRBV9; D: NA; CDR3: CASSVEIEVPNEQFF; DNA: TGTGCCAGCAGCGTAGAAATCGAGGTCCCCAATGAGCAGTTCTTC
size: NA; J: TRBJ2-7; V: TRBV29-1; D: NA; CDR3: CSVAGGSYEQYF; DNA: TGCAGCGTTGCCGGCGGCTCCTACGAGCAGTACTTC
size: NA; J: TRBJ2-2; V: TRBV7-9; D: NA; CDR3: CASSLAARNTGELFF; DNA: TGTGCCAGCAGCTTAGCGGCCAGGAACACCGGGGAGCTGTTTTTT
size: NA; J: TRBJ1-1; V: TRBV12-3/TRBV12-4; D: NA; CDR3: CASTLDPTPEAFF; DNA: TGTGCCAGCACCCTTGACCCGACACCTGAAGCTTTCTTT
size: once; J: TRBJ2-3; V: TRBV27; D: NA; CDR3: CASSFGGVADTQYF; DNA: TGTGCCAGCAGTTTCGGGGGAGTTGCAGATACGCAGTATTTT
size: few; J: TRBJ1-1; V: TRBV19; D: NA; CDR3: CASSMTEFPREAFF; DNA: TGTGCCAGTAGTATGACGGAGTTCCCTCGTGAAGCTTTCTTT
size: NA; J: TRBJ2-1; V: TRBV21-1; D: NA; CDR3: CASSNKQFF; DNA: TGTGCCAGCAGCAATAAGCAGTTCTTC
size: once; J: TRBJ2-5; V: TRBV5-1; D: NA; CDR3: CASTAQGAETQYF; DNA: TGCGCCAGCACGGCTCAAGGGGCGGAGACCCAGTACTTC
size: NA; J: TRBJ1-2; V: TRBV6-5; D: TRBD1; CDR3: CASNRGREEGYTF; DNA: TGTGCCAGCAACAGGGGGCGCGAAGAAGGCTACACCTTC
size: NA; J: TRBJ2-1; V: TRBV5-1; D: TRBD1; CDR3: CASSGGTGVGNEQFF; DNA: TGCGCCAGCAGCGGGGGGACAGGGGTTGGGAATGAGCAGTTCTTC
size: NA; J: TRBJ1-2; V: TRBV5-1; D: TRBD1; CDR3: CASSTGTEDGYTF; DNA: TGCGCCAGCAGCACCGGGACAGAGGATGGCTACACCTTC
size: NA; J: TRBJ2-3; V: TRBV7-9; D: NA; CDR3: CASSPKSTDTQYF; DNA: TGTGCCAGCAGCCCTAAGAGCACAGATACGCAGTATTTT
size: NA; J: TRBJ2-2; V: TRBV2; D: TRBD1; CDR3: CASSVVGGAGELFF; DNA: TGTGCCAGCAGTGTCGTAGGGGGCGCCGGGGAGCTGTTTTTT
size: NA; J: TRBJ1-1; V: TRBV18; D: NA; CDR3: CASSPPRGAFGNTEAFF; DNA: TGTGCCAGCTCACCCCCGCGGGGGGCTTTTGGGAACACTGAAGCTTTCTTT
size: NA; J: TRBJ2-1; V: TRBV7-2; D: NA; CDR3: CASSLTGFGEQFF; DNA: TGTGCCAGCAGCCTCACAGGATTCGGTGAGCAGTTCTTC
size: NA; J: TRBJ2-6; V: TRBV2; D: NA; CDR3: CASSGQYSGANVLTF; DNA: TGTGCCAGCAGTGGACAGTACTCTGGGGCCAACGTCCTGACTTTC
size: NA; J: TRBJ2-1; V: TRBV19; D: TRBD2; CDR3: CASRRGLAGRYNEQFF; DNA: TGTGCCAGTAGGAGGGGACTAGCGGGCAGGTACAATGAGCAGTTCTTC
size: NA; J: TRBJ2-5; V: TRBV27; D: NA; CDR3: CASSLAGAATSRRETQYF; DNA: TGTGCCAGCAGTTTAGCCGGCGCGGCTACTAGCAGACGGGAGACCCAGTACTTC
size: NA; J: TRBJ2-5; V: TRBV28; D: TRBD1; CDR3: CASSLSDRGGETQYF; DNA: TGTGCCAGCAGTTTATCTGACAGGGGGGGAGAGACCCAGTACTTC